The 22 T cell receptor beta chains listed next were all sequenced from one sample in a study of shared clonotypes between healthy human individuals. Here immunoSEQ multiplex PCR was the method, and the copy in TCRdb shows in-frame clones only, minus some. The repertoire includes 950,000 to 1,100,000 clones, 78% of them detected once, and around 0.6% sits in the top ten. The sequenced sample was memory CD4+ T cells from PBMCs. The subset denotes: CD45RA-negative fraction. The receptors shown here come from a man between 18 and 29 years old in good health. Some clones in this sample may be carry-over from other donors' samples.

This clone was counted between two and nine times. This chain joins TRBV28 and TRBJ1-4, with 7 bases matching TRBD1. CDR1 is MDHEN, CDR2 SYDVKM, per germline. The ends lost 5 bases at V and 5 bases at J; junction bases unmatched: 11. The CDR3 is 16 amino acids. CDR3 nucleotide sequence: TGTGCCAGCAGTCAGCCCCGGGACAGATTAAATGAAAAACTGTTTTTT. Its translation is CASSQPRDRLNEKLFF.

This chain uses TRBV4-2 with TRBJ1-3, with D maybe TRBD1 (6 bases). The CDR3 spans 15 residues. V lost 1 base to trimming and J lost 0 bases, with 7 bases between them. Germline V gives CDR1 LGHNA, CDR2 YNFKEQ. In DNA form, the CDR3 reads TGTGCCAGCAGCCAAGGGACAGCCTCTGGAAACACCATATATTTT. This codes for CASSQGTASGNTIYF.

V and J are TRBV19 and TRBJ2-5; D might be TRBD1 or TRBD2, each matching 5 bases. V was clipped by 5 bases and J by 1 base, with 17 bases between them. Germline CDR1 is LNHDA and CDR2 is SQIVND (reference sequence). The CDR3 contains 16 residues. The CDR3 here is CASSPRWGPLQETQYF. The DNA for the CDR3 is TGTGCCAGTAGTCCCCGTTGGGGACCGCTCCAAGAGACCCAGTACTTC.

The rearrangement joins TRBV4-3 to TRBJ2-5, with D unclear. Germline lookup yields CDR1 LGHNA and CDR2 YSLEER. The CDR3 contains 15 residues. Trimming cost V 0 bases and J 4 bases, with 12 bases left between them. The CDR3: CASSQDGRTGETQYF. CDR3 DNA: TGCGCCAGCAGCCAAGATGGGCGGACGGGAGAGACCCAGTACTTC.

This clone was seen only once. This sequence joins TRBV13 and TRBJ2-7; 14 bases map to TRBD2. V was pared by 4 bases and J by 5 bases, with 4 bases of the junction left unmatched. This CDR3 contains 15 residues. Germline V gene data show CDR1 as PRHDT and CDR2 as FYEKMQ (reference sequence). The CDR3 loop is CASSSKTSGRDEQYF. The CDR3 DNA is TGTGCCAGCAGCTCCAAGACTAGCGGGAGGGACGAGCAGTACTTC.

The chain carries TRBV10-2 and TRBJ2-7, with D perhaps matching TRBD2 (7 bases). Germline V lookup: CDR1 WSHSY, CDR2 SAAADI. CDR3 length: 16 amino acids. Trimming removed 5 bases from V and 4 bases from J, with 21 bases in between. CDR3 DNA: TGCGCCAGCAGTCCGAGGGGGGGACTAAAGGCATACGAGCAGTACTTC. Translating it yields CASSPRGGLKAYEQYF.

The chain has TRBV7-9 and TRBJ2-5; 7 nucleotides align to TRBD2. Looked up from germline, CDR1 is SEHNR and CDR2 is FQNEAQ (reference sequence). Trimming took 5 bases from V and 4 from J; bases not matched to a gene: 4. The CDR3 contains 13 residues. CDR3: CASSRDYGETQYF. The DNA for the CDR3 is TGTGCCAGCAGCCGGGACTACGGAGAGACCCAGTACTTC.

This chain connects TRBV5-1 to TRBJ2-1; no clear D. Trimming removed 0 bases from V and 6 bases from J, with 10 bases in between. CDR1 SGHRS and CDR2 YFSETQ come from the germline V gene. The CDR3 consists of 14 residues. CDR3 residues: CASSLVSFSNEQFF. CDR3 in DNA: TGCGCCAGCAGCTTGGTCTCGTTCTCCAATGAGCAGTTCTTC. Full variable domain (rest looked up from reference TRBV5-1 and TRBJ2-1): KAGVTQTPRYLIKTRGQQVTLSCSPISGHRSVSWYQQTPGQGLQFLFEYFSETQRNKGNFPGRFSGRQFSNSRSEMNVSTLELGDSALYLCASSLVSFSNEQFFGPGTRLTVL.

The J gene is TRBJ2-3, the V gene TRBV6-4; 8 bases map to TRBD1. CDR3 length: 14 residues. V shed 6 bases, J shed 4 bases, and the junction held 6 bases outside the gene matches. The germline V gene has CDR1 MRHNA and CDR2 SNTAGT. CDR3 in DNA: TGTGCCAGCAGCCCTGGACAGGGTCCAGATACGCAGTATTTT. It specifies CASSPGQGPDTQYF.

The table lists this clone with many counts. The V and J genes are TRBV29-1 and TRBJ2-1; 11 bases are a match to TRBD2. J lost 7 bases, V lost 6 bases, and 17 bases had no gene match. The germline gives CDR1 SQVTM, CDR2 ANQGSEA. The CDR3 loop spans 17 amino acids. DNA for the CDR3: TGCAGCGTCCCCGGTAATAGCGGGAGGGCAGGGGTGAATGAGCAGTTCTTC. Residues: CSVPGNSGRAGVNEQFF.

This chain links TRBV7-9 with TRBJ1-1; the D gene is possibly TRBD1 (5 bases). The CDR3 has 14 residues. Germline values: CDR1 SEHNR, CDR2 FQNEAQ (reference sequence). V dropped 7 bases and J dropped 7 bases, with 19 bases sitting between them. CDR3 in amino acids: CASTSGGWGSEAFF. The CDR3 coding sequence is TGTGCCAGCACTTCCGGCGGGTGGGGGAGTGAAGCTTTCTTT.

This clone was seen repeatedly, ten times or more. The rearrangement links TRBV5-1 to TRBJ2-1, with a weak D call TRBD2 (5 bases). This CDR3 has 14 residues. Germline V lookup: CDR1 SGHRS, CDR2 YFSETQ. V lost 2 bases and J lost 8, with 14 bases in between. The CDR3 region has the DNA TGCGCCAGCAGCTTCGCGGACTCAGAGGATGAGCAGTTCTTC. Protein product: CASSFADSEDEQFF. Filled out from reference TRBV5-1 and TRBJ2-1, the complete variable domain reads KAGVTQTPRYLIKTRGQQVTLSCSPISGHRSVSWYQQTPGQGLQFLFEYFSETQRNKGNFPGRFSGRQFSNSRSEMNVSTLELGDSALYLCASSFADSEDEQFFGPGTRLTVL.

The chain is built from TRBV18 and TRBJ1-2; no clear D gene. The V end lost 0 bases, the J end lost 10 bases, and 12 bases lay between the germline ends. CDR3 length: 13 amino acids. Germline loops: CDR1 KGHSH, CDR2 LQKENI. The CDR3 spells CASSPPFQRDYTF. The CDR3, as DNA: TGTGCCAGCTCACCACCCTTTCAAAGGGACTACACCTTC.

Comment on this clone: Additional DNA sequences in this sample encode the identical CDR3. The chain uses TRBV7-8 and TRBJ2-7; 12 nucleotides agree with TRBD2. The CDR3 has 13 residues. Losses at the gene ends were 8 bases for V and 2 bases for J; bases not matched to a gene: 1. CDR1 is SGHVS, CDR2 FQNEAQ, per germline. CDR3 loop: CASRTSGTYEQYF. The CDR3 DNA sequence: TGTGCCAGCCGGACTAGCGGGACCTACGAGCAGTACTTC.

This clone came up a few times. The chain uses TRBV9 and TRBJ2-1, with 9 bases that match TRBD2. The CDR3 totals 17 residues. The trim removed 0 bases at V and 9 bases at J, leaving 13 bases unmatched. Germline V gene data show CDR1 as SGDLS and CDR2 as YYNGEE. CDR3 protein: CASSVGLAGAGGGEQFF. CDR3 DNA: TGTGCCAGCAGCGTAGGTTTAGCGGGAGCCGGAGGGGGTGAGCAGTTCTTC.

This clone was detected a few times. The CDR3 region has the DNA TGTGCCACCAGCAGAGAGCGGGGGATGAGGTACTTC. The encoded protein is CATSRERGMRYF. The chain links TRBV15 to TRBJ2-7; TRBD2 matches at 7 bases. This CDR3 comprises 12 residues. CDR1 and CDR2 (germline): LNHNV, YYDKDF (reference sequence). Unmatched junction bases numbered 5, after V lost 0 bases and J lost 12 bases.

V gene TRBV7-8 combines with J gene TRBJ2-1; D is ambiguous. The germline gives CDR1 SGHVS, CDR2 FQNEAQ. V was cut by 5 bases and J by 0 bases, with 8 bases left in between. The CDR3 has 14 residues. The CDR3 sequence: CASSRSSSYNEQFF. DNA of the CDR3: TGTGCCAGCAGCCGCTCAAGCTCCTACAATGAGCAGTTCTTC.

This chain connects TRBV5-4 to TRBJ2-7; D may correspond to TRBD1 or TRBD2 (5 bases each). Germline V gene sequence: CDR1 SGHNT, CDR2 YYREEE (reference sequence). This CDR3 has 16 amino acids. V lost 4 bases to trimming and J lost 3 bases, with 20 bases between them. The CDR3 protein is CASSPSRDLRVYEQYF. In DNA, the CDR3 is TGTGCCAGCAGCCCGAGCCGGGACCTACGTGTCTACGAGCAGTACTTC.

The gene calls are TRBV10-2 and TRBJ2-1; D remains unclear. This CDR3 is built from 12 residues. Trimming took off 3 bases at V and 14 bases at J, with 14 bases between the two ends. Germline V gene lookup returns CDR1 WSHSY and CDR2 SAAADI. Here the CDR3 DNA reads TGCGCCAGCAGTGACGACCCCACCTGGGAGTTCTTC. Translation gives CASSDDPTWEFF.

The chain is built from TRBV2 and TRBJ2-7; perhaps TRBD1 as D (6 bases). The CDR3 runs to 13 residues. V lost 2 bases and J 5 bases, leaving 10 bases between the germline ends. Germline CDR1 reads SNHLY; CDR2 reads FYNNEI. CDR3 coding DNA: TGTGCCAGCAGTGAAAGGGGGATCGACGAGCAGTACTTC. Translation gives CASSERGIDEQYF.

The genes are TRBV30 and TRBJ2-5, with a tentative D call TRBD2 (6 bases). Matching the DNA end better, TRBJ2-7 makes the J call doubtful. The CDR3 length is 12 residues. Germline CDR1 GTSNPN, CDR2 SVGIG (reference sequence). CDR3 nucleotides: TGTGCCTGGAGTTTCGGGGGTTACGAGCAGTACTTC. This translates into CAWSFGGYEQYF.

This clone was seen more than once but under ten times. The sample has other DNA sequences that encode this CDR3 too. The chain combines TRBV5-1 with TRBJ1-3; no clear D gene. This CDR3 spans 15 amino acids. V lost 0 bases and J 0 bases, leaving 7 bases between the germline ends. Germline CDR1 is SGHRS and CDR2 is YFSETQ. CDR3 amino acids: CASSLGGGSGNTIYF. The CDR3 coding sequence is TGCGCCAGCAGCTTGGGCGGCGGCTCTGGAAACACCATATATTTT.